One sample yielded the 20 T cell receptor beta chains listed below, sequenced in a study of CD8 T cells in ankylosing spondylitis. Each CDR3 protein is one row after TCRdb ran MiXCR on the 5' RACE reads. This sample has some 200,000 distinct CDR3 sequences; about 13% occur once, and the top ten carry 16%. The sequenced sample consisted of blood, either unsorted or a sorted T cell fraction (not recorded which). The receptor set was obtained from a male donor with ankylosing spondylitis or in good health (not recorded which).

The count of this clonotype is one. This rearrangement joins TRBV19 to TRBJ1-5, with 7 bases aligning to TRBD1. The CDR3 has 14 amino acids. Germline trimming cut 6 bases from V and 3 bases from J; bases unmatched to any gene: 5. The germline gives CDR1 LNHDA, CDR2 SQIVND (reference sequence). The CDR3 nucleotides are TGTGCCAGTAGCACGACAGGGTCCAATCAGCCCCAGCATTTT. Translating gives CASSTTGSNQPQHF. The variable domain in full, with the rest retrieved from reference TRBV19 and TRBJ1-5, is DGGITQSPKYLFRKEGQNVTLSCEQNLNHDAMYWYRQDPGQGLRLIYYSQIVNDFQKGDIAEGYSVSREKKESFPLTVTSAQKNPTAFYLCASSTTGSNQPQHFGDGTRLSIL.

This clonotype was counted between two and nine times. The rearrangement joins TRBV27 to TRBJ2-7, with D possibly being TRBD2 (5 bases). V shed 8 bases and J shed 3 bases, with 14 bases lying between them. The germline gives CDR1 MNHEY, CDR2 SMNVEV (reference sequence). The CDR3 loop spans 13 amino acids. The CDR3 DNA reads TGTGCCAGCGCTCTCCTCGGGGACTACGAGCAGTACTTC. It specifies CASALLGDYEQYF.

V gene TRBV30 combines with J gene TRBJ1-2; D is ambiguous. The CDR3 is made up of 11 amino acids. Germline lookup yields CDR1 GTSNPN and CDR2 SVGIG (reference sequence). V dropped 2 bases and J dropped 7 bases, with 8 bases sitting between them. The CDR3 coding sequence is TGTGCCTGGAGTACCCCCTCTGGCTACACCTTC. Its translation: CAWSTPSGYTF.

This rearrangement joins TRBV10-2 to TRBJ2-7; 10 positions agree with TRBD2. After removal of 10 bases from V and 5 bases from J, the junction contained 8 bases not matched to a gene. CDR3 length equals 13 residues. CDR1 is WSHSY and CDR2 is SAAADI in the germline V gene. CDR3 residues: CATGGGLANEQYF. CDR3 bases: TGCGCCACCGGTGGGGGACTAGCGAACGAGCAGTACTTC.

This clonotype was detected a few times. V is TRBV11-2 and J is TRBJ2-7; 7 nucleotides match TRBD2. The CDR3 spans 14 residues. Per the germline V gene, CDR1 is SGHAT and CDR2 is FQNNGV. The junction had 8 bases not matched to a gene; V was cut back by 5 bases and J by 4 bases. The CDR3 DNA reads as TGTGCCAGCAGCGCATTATTGGGGGGGTACGAGCAGTACTTC. Its translation is CASSALLGGYEQYF.

This clonotype was counted between two and nine times. V is TRBV12-3 or TRBV12-4 and J is TRBJ2-2; D remains ambiguous. Trimming cost V 5 bases and J 7 bases, with 5 bases left between them. The CDR3 is made up of 11 amino acids. CDR3 nucleotides: TGTGCCAGCAGTCGAGGCGGGGAGCTGTTTTTT. Amino acid sequence: CASSRGGELFF.

This sequence joins TRBV6-2 or TRBV6-3 and TRBJ2-4; D may correspond to TRBD1 or TRBD2 (5 bases each). The CDR3 length is 16 residues. Germline V gene lookup returns CDR1 MNHEY and CDR2 SVGEGT. V lost 1 base, J lost 0 bases, and 10 bases lay in between. CDR3 bases: TGTGCCAGCAGTTACTTACTGGGGGTAGCCAAAAACATTCAGTACTTC. Residues: CASSYLLGVAKNIQYF.

This clonotype was observed a few times. The chain recombines TRBV15 with TRBJ2-5; 7 nucleotides line up with TRBD2. V lost 0 bases, J lost 4 bases, and 11 bases stayed unmatched. In germline, CDR1 is LNHNV, CDR2 YYDKDF (reference sequence). This CDR3 comprises 17 residues. The CDR3: CATSRDWASGLRETQYF. As DNA, the CDR3 is TGTGCCACCAGCAGAGATTGGGCTAGCGGCTTACGAGAGACCCAGTACTTC.

This clonotype was found a few times. V and J are TRBV15 and TRBJ2-1; 9 nucleotides agree with TRBD2. The CDR3 is 16 amino acids. CDR1 LNHNV and CDR2 YYDKDF come from the germline V gene (reference sequence). V shed 1 base, J shed 8 bases, and the junction held 9 bases outside the gene matches. The CDR3 is CATSRGRREGHDEQFF. In DNA, the CDR3 is TGTGCCACCAGCAGAGGAAGGCGGGAGGGCCACGATGAGCAGTTCTTC.

The chain couples TRBV19 to TRBJ2-3; D may be TRBD2 (6 bases). Germline V gives CDR1 LNHDA, CDR2 SQIVND (reference sequence). Trimming removed 4 bases from V and 6 bases from J, with 17 bases in between. This CDR3 comprises 15 residues. The chain's CDR3 is CASSTEVAAVDTQYF. The CDR3 nucleotides read TGTGCCAGTAGTACCGAGGTAGCGGCGGTTGATACGCAGTATTTT.

This clonotype was detected ten times or more. The chain carries TRBV5-6 and TRBJ2-1; D is undetermined. This CDR3 has 12 amino acids. The germline V gene has CDR1 SGHDT and CDR2 YYEEEE. V lost 0 bases, J lost 5 bases, and 3 bases lay in between. CDR3 sequence (DNA): TGTGCCAGCAGCTTGGAGGACAATGAGCAGTTCTTC. This gives the protein CASSLEDNEQFF.

On this clonotype itself: Without the conserved terminal phenylalanine or tryptophan, this CDR3 likely stems from a read error. The limits of the CDR3 on the DNA are not certain, so only TCRdb's listed CDR3 is given. The CDR3 protein is CASSQDKGTNTFI. The chain employs TRBV4-2 and TRBJ2-7; whether TRBD1, the table's D call, matches the DNA was not checked. Germline CDR1 is LGHNA and CDR2 is YNFKEQ. The CDR3 is 13 amino acids in total, end residues counted.

This clonotype was counted many times. This chain uses TRBV4-1 with TRBJ2-1; weak D call: TRBD2 (5 bases). Between the trimmed V and J ends, which lost 2 bases and 10 bases, there was a span of 15 bases. CDR1 and CDR2 (germline): MGHRA, YSYEKL. The CDR3 extends over 14 amino acids. The CDR3 DNA follows: TGCGCCAGCAGCCAATTACCCGGGGTAGGCGAGCAGTTCTTC. Its protein product is CASSQLPGVGEQFF.

This clonotype was detected only a few times. The chain links TRBV4-1 to TRBJ2-2; the D is unclear. V was clipped by 4 bases and J by 4 bases, with 13 bases between them. The CDR3 contains 15 residues. The germline gives CDR1 MGHRA, CDR2 YSYEKL. The CDR3 DNA sequence: TGCGCCAGCAGCCGGTCAATAGCTGGCACCGGGGAGCTGTTTTTT. It codes for CASSRSIAGTGELFF.

This chain uses TRBV12-3 or TRBV12-4 with TRBJ2-7, with 7 bases matching TRBD2. The CDR3 has 13 amino acids. After removal of 8 bases from V and 5 bases from J, the junction contained 9 bases not matched to a gene. The CDR3 sequence: CASAWGGTHEQYF. The CDR3 region has the DNA TGTGCCAGCGCCTGGGGGGGGACCCACGAGCAGTACTTC.

The V and J genes are TRBV4-1 and TRBJ2-7; 7 bases map to TRBD2. CDR1 is MGHRA and CDR2 is YSYEKL in the germline V gene. This CDR3 comprises 16 residues. With V trimmed by 4 bases and J by 0 bases, 9 bases remained unmatched. Written as DNA, the CDR3 is TGCGCCAGCAGCCTTGGACACCCGGGGGGCTCCTACGAGCAGTACTTC. It is translated as CASSLGHPGGSYEQYF.

This rearrangement joins TRBV20-1 to TRBJ1-5; 11 nucleotides agree with TRBD1. CDR3 size: 14 residues. The J segment lost 5 bases and the V segment lost 5 bases, leaving 5 bases of the junction unmatched. CDR1 and CDR2 (germline): DFQATT, SNEGSKA (reference sequence). Here the CDR3 DNA reads TGCAGTGCTCCCGGACAGGGGGCAGATCAGCCCCAGCATTTT. Encoded protein: CSAPGQGADQPQHF.

The chain employs TRBV20-1 and TRBJ1-2, with D perhaps TRBD1 (5 bases). The germline V gene encodes CDR1 DFQATT and CDR2 SNEGSKA (reference sequence). The CDR3 has 16 amino acids. Trimming removed 3 bases from V and 8 bases from J, with 25 bases in between. This CDR3 reads CSASPWALTGGDGYTF. For the CDR3, the DNA is TGCAGTGCTAGCCCCTGGGCCCTCACGGGGGGGGACGGCTACACCTTC.

The rearrangement joins TRBV6-4 to TRBJ2-6; D call uncertain. The germline V and J ends were trimmed by 6 bases and 0 bases, with 12 bases remaining between them. Germline CDR1 and CDR2: MRHNA and SNTAGT. This CDR3 is built from 16 residues. DNA for the CDR3: TGTGCCAGCAGCGTGGGAAGGAGCTCTGGGGCCAACGTCCTGACTTTC. This gives the protein CASSVGRSSGANVLTF.

As for this clonotype: This may come from a read error, since a much larger clone is one base off. The genes are TRBV29-1 and TRBJ2-4; 10 bases line up with TRBD2. Trimming removed 6 bases from V and 1 base from J; junction bases left unmatched: 12. CDR1 and CDR2 (germline): SQVTM, ANQGSEA. The CDR3 covers 17 residues. The CDR3 protein is CSVAGHLAGAAKNIQYF. CDR3 DNA sequence: TGCAGCGTCGCCGGACACCTAGCGGGAGCGGCCAAAAACATTCAGTACTTC.